The 14 T cell receptor beta chains listed next were all sequenced from one sample in a study. TCRdb re-called the 5' RACE reads through MiXCR, storing one row per CDR3 protein. Among around 7,300 distinct CDR3 sequences listed, 35% to 45% were seen once. Sequencing was carried out using memory CD4+ T cells sorted from blood. Subset: memory CD4+ T cells, CD4+CD45RO+CD25-. The source is a female donor with breast cancer.

This chain joins TRBV4-1 and TRBJ2-5; TRBD2 might be the D (5 bases). Looked up from germline, CDR1 is MGHRA and CDR2 is YSYEKL. The CDR3 is made up of 16 amino acids. Trimming removed 3 bases at V and 1 base at J, with 15 bases between. CDR3 DNA sequence: TGCGCCAGCAGCCAGCTATTTACTAGGTCCCAAGAGACCCAGTACTTC. Protein sequence: CASSQLFTRSQETQYF.

This clonotype was counted only a few times. V and J are TRBV20-1 and TRBJ1-5; D is undetermined. V was clipped by 0 bases and J by 4 bases, with 13 bases between them. The length of the CDR3 is 15 residues. Germline V CDR1 and CDR2: DFQATT, SNEGSKA (reference sequence). In DNA form, the CDR3 reads TGCAGTGCTAGAGATTTAAACAGCGTAAATCAGCCCCAGCATTTT. Translating it yields CSARDLNSVNQPQHF.

The chain is built from TRBV7-2 and TRBJ2-1; weak D call: TRBD1 (5 bases). The CDR3 contains 14 residues. In germline, CDR1 is SGHTA, CDR2 FQGNSA. Trimming pared 3 bases from V and 9 bases from J, leaving 15 bases between. As DNA, the CDR3 is TGTGCCAGCAGCTTTGGTATAAGGGGTGGTGAGCAGTTCTTC. Protein sequence: CASSFGIRGGEQFF.

The rearrangement links TRBV12-3 or TRBV12-4 to TRBJ2-1, with 12 bases aligning to TRBD2. V lost 10 bases, J lost 7 bases, and 8 bases stayed unmatched. The CDR3 totals 14 residues. CDR3 sequence (DNA): TGTGCCATCTCTAGCGGGGGGGCTTATAATGAGCAGTTCTTC. It encodes CAISSGGAYNEQFF.

This clonotype was seen only a few times. The chain has TRBV29-1 and TRBJ1-1; the D gene is possibly TRBD1 (6 bases). The CDR3 contains 13 residues. Trimming removed 7 bases from V and 4 bases from J, with 16 bases in between. Germline CDR1 and CDR2: SQVTM and ANQGSEA. For the CDR3, the DNA is TGCAGCGCTAGCTCGACAGGCCTCACTGAAGCTTTCTTT. Its protein is CSASSTGLTEAFF. Filled out from reference TRBV29-1 and TRBJ1-1, the complete variable domain reads SAVISQKPSRDICQRGTSLTIQCQVDSQVTMMFWYRQQPGQSLTLIATANQGSEATYESGFVIDKFPISRPNLTFSTLTVSNMSPEDSSIYLCSASSTGLTEAFFGQGTRLTVV.

With respect to this clonotype: A much larger clonotype is one base distant, so this may be a read error. V gene TRBV20-1 combines with J gene TRBJ1-2, with TRBD1 as a possible D gene (5 bases). Deletions cut 4 bases from V and 5 bases from J, with 17 bases between. Germline CDR1 is DFQATT and CDR2 is SNEGSKA (reference sequence). This CDR3 region has 14 residues. CDR3 in DNA: TGCAGTGCTACCCCACGGGCAGGGAAGTATGGCTACACCTTC. It translates to CSATPRAGKYGYTF.

For this clonotype: A clone one base away is much larger, so this may be a read error. The rearrangement links TRBV2 to TRBJ1-2; D might be TRBD1 (5 bases). CDR1 is SNHLY and CDR2 is FYNNEI in the germline V gene. The CDR3 length is 13 residues. This CDR3 is CASSEEQVYGNTF. The DNA for the CDR3 is TGTGCCAGCAGTGAGGAACAGGTCTATGGCAACACCTTC.

On this clonotype itself: Because the CDR3 is missing its conserved closing phenylalanine or tryptophan, this is likely a read error. This chain connects TRBV9 to TRBJ1-3; D is undetermined. CDR1 is SGDLS and CDR2 is YYNGEE in the germline V gene. This CDR3 region has 16 residues. Trimming pared 7 bases from V and 0 bases from J, leaving 17 bases between. The CDR3 loop is CASGFSDRVSGNTIYS. The CDR3 region has the DNA TGTGCCAGCGGCTTCTCGGATCGGGTCTCTGGAAACACCATATATTCT.

Worth noting for this clonotype: Germline is not matched at one junction end, which may reflect a read error. The chain recombines TRBV11-2 with TRBJ2-1, with 8 nucleotides matching TRBD2. This CDR3 has 14 amino acids. Germline V gives CDR1 SGHAT, CDR2 FQNNGV. The CDR3 DNA follows: TGTGCCAGCAGCCCCACGGGGGGGCGAGAGACCCAGCACTTC. It encodes CASSPTGGRETQHF. Full variable domain (outside the CDR3, taken from reference TRBV11-2 and TRBJ2-1): EAGVAQSPRYKIIEKRQSVAFWCNPISGHATLYWYQQILGQGPKLLIQFQNNGVVDDSQLPKDRFSAERLKGVDSTLKIQPAKLEDSAVYLCASSPTGGRETQHFGPGTRLTVL.

The V call is TRBV20-1, the J call TRBJ2-7; 11 bases match TRBD2. J gave up 2 bases and V 5 bases, and 14 bases lay outside the gene matches. The CDR3 is 17 amino acids. In germline, CDR1 is DFQATT, CDR2 SNEGSKA (reference sequence). The CDR3 coding sequence is TGCAGTGCTGAAGTAACCACGCTAGCGGGGGGACCCTACGAGCAGTACTTC. Translating it yields CSAEVTTLAGGPYEQYF.

This chain links TRBV20-1 with TRBJ2-3, with D possibly TRBD1 on 5 matching bases. The CDR3 consists of 14 residues. Deletions cut 4 bases from V and 2 bases from J, with 13 bases between. The germline V gene has CDR1 DFQATT and CDR2 SNEGSKA (reference sequence). This CDR3 is CSATGQGFTDTQYF. The CDR3 DNA is TGCAGTGCTACGGGCCAGGGTTTCACAGATACGCAGTATTTT.

Regarding this clonotype: A read error may account for a junction end that differs from germline. J is TRBJ2-1 and V is TRBV15; 8 bases are a match to TRBD2. The CDR3 consists of 16 residues. Germline lookup yields CDR1 LNHNV and CDR2 YYDKDF (reference sequence). CDR3 nucleotide sequence: TGTACCACCAGCATCCCTAACGGGGGGGCCGTCCATGAGCAGTTCTTC. It encodes CTTSIPNGGAVHEQFF.

The rearrangement joins TRBV20-1 to TRBJ2-1; the D gene is possibly TRBD1 (5 bases). CDR1 is DFQATT and CDR2 is SNEGSKA in the germline V gene (reference sequence). This CDR3 is built from 12 residues. V shed 0 bases and J shed 15 bases, with 15 bases lying between them. CDR3 sequence: CSARDHRTSLFF. CDR3 nucleotides: TGCAGTGCTAGAGACCACAGGACGAGCCTGTTCTTC.

V gene TRBV15 combines with J gene TRBJ2-5; 8 bases line up with TRBD2. V gave up 8 bases and J gave up 0 bases; unmatched junction bases: 20. There are 19 residues in the CDR3. The germline V gene has CDR1 LNHNV and CDR2 YYDKDF (reference sequence). CDR3 DNA sequence: TGTGCCACCCCCAGAGACGAGACTAGCGTCAAGAATGACCAAGAGACCCAGTACTTC. This encodes CATPRDETSVKNDQETQYF.